A selection of T cell receptor beta chains follows, all from one sample in a study of cytomegalovirus exposure and HLA in healthy donors. The table came from immunoSEQ multiplex PCR; TCRdb's copy has only in-frame clones and leaves some out. The sample has 140,000 to 150,000 clones; about 81% are singletons. Source material: PBMCs. These receptors were obtained from a man aged 25 to 40 in good health and CMV-seronegative. The CDR3 runs from the conserved cysteine through the conserved F or W. The order of the fields is J gene, V gene, D gene, clone size, CDR3 DNA, CDR3 protein. D genes are given only for firm matches. Some rows mark clone size as missing; the rest say once, few, many or name a class of expanded clone.

j_call: TRBJ2-7
v_call: TRBV5-4
d_call: TRBD2
clone_size: -
cdr3_nt: TGTGCCAGCAGCCCCAGGCAGGGAGGGGTCGAGCAGTACTTC
cdr3_aa: CASSPRQGGVEQYF

j_call: TRBJ1-1
v_call: TRBV7-9
d_call: -
clone_size: -
cdr3_nt: TGTGCCAGCAGCTTAGGGAGCGGGAACACTGAAGCTTTCTTT
cdr3_aa: CASSLGSGNTEAFF

j_call: TRBJ1-6
v_call: TRBV7-2
d_call: TRBD1
clone_size: -
cdr3_nt: TGTGCCAGCAGCACAGGGGCTGAGTCACCCCTCCACTTT
cdr3_aa: CASSTGAESPLHF

j_call: TRBJ2-3
v_call: TRBV6-1
d_call: -
clone_size: -
cdr3_nt: TGTGCCAGCAGTGATCCTACAGGGTGGGATACGCAGTATTTT
cdr3_aa: CASSDPTGWDTQYF

j_call: TRBJ2-7
v_call: TRBV9
d_call: -
clone_size: -
cdr3_nt: TGTGCCAGCAGCACCGGGACTGGCTCCTACGAGCAGTACTTC
cdr3_aa: CASSTGTGSYEQYF

j_call: TRBJ2-7
v_call: TRBV29-1
d_call: -
clone_size: -
cdr3_nt: TGCAGCGTTGGCCTGGAGACCTACGAGCAGTACTTC
cdr3_aa: CSVGLETYEQYF

j_call: TRBJ2-7
v_call: TRBV29-1
d_call: TRBD1
clone_size: -
cdr3_nt: TGCAGCGTTGATCTAACAGGGGATTCGACCTACGAGCAGTACTTC
cdr3_aa: CSVDLTGDSTYEQYF

j_call: TRBJ2-1
v_call: TRBV5-6
d_call: -
clone_size: -
cdr3_nt: TGTGCCAGCAGCGCGGGACAGAATGAGCAGTTCTTC
cdr3_aa: CASSAGQNEQFF

j_call: TRBJ1-5
v_call: TRBV6-6
d_call: -
clone_size: -
cdr3_nt: TGTGCCAGCAGGGGGGGGCAGGGAGGTCAGCCCCAGCATTTT
cdr3_aa: CASRGGQGGQPQHF

j_call: TRBJ1-1
v_call: TRBV28
d_call: TRBD1
clone_size: -
cdr3_nt: TGTGCCAGCAGTTTCACAGGGGGCCGACCTGAAGCTTTCTTT
cdr3_aa: CASSFTGGRPEAFF

j_call: TRBJ1-1
v_call: TRBV5-1
d_call: -
clone_size: few
cdr3_nt: TGCGCCAGCAGCGTCCAGGGTTGGGACACTGAAGCTTTCTTT
cdr3_aa: CASSVQGWDTEAFF

j_call: TRBJ2-3
v_call: TRBV2
d_call: -
clone_size: few
cdr3_nt: TGTGCCAGCGCAGACTTTTACACAGATACGCAGTATTTT
cdr3_aa: CASADFYTDTQYF

j_call: TRBJ2-5
v_call: TRBV28
d_call: TRBD1
clone_size: -
cdr3_nt: TGTGCCAGCAGATCCGGACAGGGGGCTGAACTGGAGACCCAGTACTTC
cdr3_aa: CASRSGQGAELETQYF

j_call: TRBJ2-1
v_call: TRBV5-6
d_call: -
clone_size: -
cdr3_nt: TGTGCCAGCAGCTACCTGGGCAGGGAGGACAATGAGCAGTTCTTC
cdr3_aa: CASSYLGREDNEQFF

j_call: TRBJ1-2
v_call: TRBV2
d_call: TRBD1
clone_size: few
cdr3_nt: TGTGCCAGCAGGGGACAGGGTGGCTATGGCTACACCTTC
cdr3_aa: CASRGQGGYGYTF

j_call: TRBJ1-5
v_call: TRBV5-4
d_call: -
clone_size: -
cdr3_nt: TGTGCCAGCAGCTTGGACAGTAATCAGCCCCAGCATTTT
cdr3_aa: CASSLDSNQPQHF

j_call: TRBJ1-2
v_call: TRBV30
d_call: -
clone_size: few
cdr3_nt: TGTGCCTGGAGTGTAACCGGAGCTAACTATGGCTACACCTTC
cdr3_aa: CAWSVTGANYGYTF

j_call: TRBJ1-4
v_call: TRBV21-1
d_call: -
clone_size: -
cdr3_nt: TGTGCCAGCAGCAAAGTCCAGGGGGCTAATGAAAAACTGTTTTTT
cdr3_aa: CASSKVQGANEKLFF

j_call: TRBJ1-5
v_call: TRBV5-1
d_call: TRBD1
clone_size: -
cdr3_nt: TGCGCCAGCAGCTTGGGGTCCGGGACAGGTTACGAGCCCCAGCATTTT
cdr3_aa: CASSLGSGTGYEPQHF

j_call: TRBJ2-3
v_call: TRBV9
d_call: -
clone_size: -
cdr3_nt: TGTGCCAGCAGTGCGGGCGACAGGCCTAGAGATACGCAGTATTTT
cdr3_aa: CASSAGDRPRDTQYF

j_call: TRBJ1-1
v_call: TRBV19
d_call: -
clone_size: few
cdr3_nt: TGTGCCAGTCAGGGCGACACTGAAGCTTTCTTT
cdr3_aa: CASQGDTEAFF

j_call: TRBJ1-5
v_call: TRBV4-1
d_call: -
clone_size: -
cdr3_nt: TGCGCCAGCAGCCAAGATCCAAGACACTATCAGCCCCAGCATTTT
cdr3_aa: CASSQDPRHYQPQHF

j_call: TRBJ2-7
v_call: TRBV28
d_call: TRBD1
clone_size: few
cdr3_nt: TGTGCCAGCAGTTTACACGGGACAGGGTCAGCCTACGAGCAGTACTTC
cdr3_aa: CASSLHGTGSAYEQYF

j_call: TRBJ2-7
v_call: TRBV7-2
d_call: TRBD2
clone_size: once
cdr3_nt: TGTGCCAGCAGCTCCGGGACTAATACCTACGAGCAGTACTTC
cdr3_aa: CASSSGTNTYEQYF

j_call: TRBJ1-2
v_call: TRBV6-6
d_call: -
clone_size: -
cdr3_nt: TGTGCCAGCTCCGAGGCAGGAGGGAATGGCTACACCTTC
cdr3_aa: CASSEAGGNGYTF

j_call: TRBJ1-4
v_call: TRBV9
d_call: TRBD1
clone_size: -
cdr3_nt: TGTGCCAGCAGCCCAGGGACAGCCCGGAATGAAAAACTGTTTTTT
cdr3_aa: CASSPGTARNEKLFF

j_call: TRBJ2-7
v_call: TRBV7-6
d_call: TRBD2
clone_size: -
cdr3_nt: TGTGCCAGCAGCCCGGGGGAGGGTACCTACGAGCAGTACTTC
cdr3_aa: CASSPGEGTYEQYF

j_call: TRBJ2-7
v_call: TRBV19
d_call: -
clone_size: -
cdr3_nt: TGTGCCAGTAGTATAGACAGCGAGCCCTCCTACGAGCAGTACTTC
cdr3_aa: CASSIDSEPSYEQYF

j_call: TRBJ2-7
v_call: TRBV5-1
d_call: TRBD2
clone_size: -
cdr3_nt: TGCGCCAGCAGCTTGGAAGCTGGTCTAGCGGGGGTTTACGAGCAGTACTTC
cdr3_aa: CASSLEAGLAGVYEQYF

j_call: TRBJ1-3
v_call: TRBV29-1
d_call: TRBD1
clone_size: once
cdr3_nt: TGCAGCGTTGACCCAGGGGGAGGAAACACCATATATTTT
cdr3_aa: CSVDPGGGNTIYF

j_call: TRBJ2-6
v_call: TRBV5-1
d_call: -
clone_size: -
cdr3_nt: TGCGCCAGCAGCTTGGGAGACTTTTCTGGGGCCAACGTCCTGACTTTC
cdr3_aa: CASSLGDFSGANVLTF

j_call: TRBJ2-7
v_call: TRBV6-1
d_call: TRBD1
clone_size: few
cdr3_nt: TGTGCCAGCAGTCCGGGACAGTCCCCCGAGCAGTACTTC
cdr3_aa: CASSPGQSPEQYF

j_call: TRBJ2-6
v_call: TRBV5-1
d_call: -
clone_size: -
cdr3_nt: TGCGCCAGCAGCTTGAAATCAGGGGCTGGGGCCAACGGCCTGACTTTC
cdr3_aa: CASSLKSGAGANGLTF

j_call: TRBJ1-1
v_call: TRBV7-2
d_call: -
clone_size: -
cdr3_nt: TGTGCCAGCAGCTTAGGACGGACAGCGAACACTGAAGCTTTCTTT
cdr3_aa: CASSLGRTANTEAFF

j_call: TRBJ1-3
v_call: TRBV19
d_call: TRBD1
clone_size: -
cdr3_nt: TGTGCCAGTAGTTGGGACAGGGGATCTGGAAACACCATATATTTT
cdr3_aa: CASSWDRGSGNTIYF